This TCR beta chain came from a study of regulatory T cells in long-lasting Graves disease (dated by TCRdb to the early 2020s). Regarding the research as a whole: Newly diagnosed Graves' disease patients had taken antithyroid drugs for less than 3 months. This study used TCR sequencing and RNA sequencing of peripheral blood to compare persistent Graves' disease patients against newly diagnosed Graves' disease patients. The study was conducted in China and was registered as a clinical trial. A total of around 35 samples were covered by TCR sequencing, comprising around 13 persistent and about 20 newly diagnosed Graves' disease patients. Paper-wide results and their limitations: A larger number of public clonotypes was shared among persistent patients (over 2,500) than among newly diagnosed patients (roughly 930). Persistent disease showed preferential use of TRBV28, TRBJ1-2 and TRBJ2-5, whereas newly diagnosed disease favored TRBV20-1 and TRBJ2-1. Compared with newly diagnosed patients, persistent Graves' disease patients had lower TCR Shannon entropy and fewer highly expanded clones, which suggests clonal expansion. Only the TCR beta chain was sequenced and analyzed. Peripheral blood alone was examined, since thyroid tissue, which constituted the primary lesion, could not be accessed. As a limitation, the authors acknowledged that the small sample size may reduce accuracy.

The time point label on this specimen signifies: newly diagnosed GD, antithyroid drugs for less than 3 months. For both TCR sequencing and RNA sequencing, RNA was extracted from PBMCs using TRIzol. The diagnosis of Graves' disease followed American Thyroid Association guidelines. Patients were recruited from an endocrinology department in Xi'an, China. Each patient gave 9 to 10 milliliters of peripheral blood, collected in an EDTA anticoagulant tube. Ficoll Paque Plus density gradient separation was used to isolate PBMCs, and no further T cell sorting was done. An Agilent 2100 Bioanalyzer and agarose gel were used to check RNA quality, while a NanoDrop 2000 measured RNA concentration. The CDR1 and CDR2 encoded by the germline V gene are MNHNS and SASEGT. The CDR3 sequence holds 16 residues, the cysteine and phenylalanine included. Only the CDR3 region is kept as DNA, spanning 48 bases read in frame from base 1. V is reduced by 3 bases and J by 2 bases, leaving a spacing of 16 bases between them.

This clonotype has at least ten counts. What antigen it recognizes has not been identified. Per-base quality was not reported, and no clone a single base away is much larger than it. Receptor amplification or capture employed multiplex PCR. Sequenced using an Illumina HiSeq 4000. To build TCR beta libraries, CDR3 regions were amplified by Arm-PCR using iRepertoire HTBI primers. Before sequencing, the PCR products underwent gel purification. As for the authors' bioinformatics: Across samples, roughly 60 TRBV and roughly 13 TRBJ segments were identified and used for gene usage analysis of CDR3 amino acid clonotypes. COPE and FqMerger were used to merge the filtered high-quality paired reads into contigs. Contigs were aligned with BLAST to IMGT TRBV, TRBD and TRBJ reference genes, and CDR3 was defined per IMGT. Any clonotype with a frequency above 0.1% was counted as a highly expanded clone. Shannon entropy served as the measure of repertoire diversity, while the Gini coefficient captured V-J evenness. Public clonotypes were defined as clonotypes shared by more than one individual. The raw public reads went through TCRdb reprocessing: fastp at Q25, MiXCR clone calling, in-frame beta chains kept. Here each entry gathers all rows of one CDR3 protein and keeps the most common genes and DNA. These V and J calls rely on TCRdb rather than the paper's analysis. In all, the sample holds approximately 540,000 distinct CDR3 sequences, and around 12% of those were seen once. Together, the top ten hold almost 9% of the sample.

The same sample was also studied in work on T cells in Graves' hyperthyroidism and ophthalmopathy. Per the second study: Stable Graves' hyperthyroidism was defined as the absence of progression to ophthalmopathy over 18 months of follow-up. The hyperthyroidism patients were between 18 and 65 years old and newly diagnosed, with a disease duration of less than 2 months. The study excluded patients with uncontrolled infections, other autoimmune diseases, pregnancy or lactation. Diagnoses were based on clinical symptoms, serum thyroxine and TRAb, thyroid ultrasound and orbital computed tomography. The first round of RT-PCR for the TCR CDR3 was performed with the HTBI primer set and the Qiagen OneStep RT-PCR kit. Most expanded thyroid clonotypes (frequency above 0.001) were also found in blood, which suggests that blood repertoires may mirror thyroid immune responses. Ophthalmopathy was separated from stable hyperthyroidism by a 13 V-J signature model, with approximately 86% sensitivity and about 81% specificity obtained in cross-validation and 80%/75% obtained in testing. During validation, the model predicted progression to ophthalmopathy a median of about 5.9 months ahead of onset, with around 71% sensitivity and 72% to 80% specificity. To identify distinguishing TCR V-J signatures, a discovery cohort of around 98 patients was used, comprising 40 to 45 with Graves' ophthalmopathy and 57 with stable Graves' hyperthyroidism. Prospective prediction of ophthalmopathy was tested in an independent validation cohort of fewer than 20 hyperthyroidism patients and 15 to 17 patients who later progressed to ophthalmopathy. For training and testing, the approximately 92 patients in the discovery cohort were randomly divided in a 7:3 ratio. In about 6 Graves' hyperthyroidism patients, the study also compared T-cell repertoires from thyroid tissue with T-cell repertoires from blood. Once sampling was done, hyperthyroidism patients were given methimazole at a starting dose of 30 mg daily, whereas ophthalmopathy patients were given high-dose intravenous methylprednisolone. Libraries were constructed in a second round of multiplex PCR, after which size selection and purification were performed. Libraries were sequenced paired-end with 100 bp reads on an Illumina HiSeq2000. SOAPnuke was used to process the raw data, with reads discarded if the reads contained adapters or uncalled bases, had a mean Phred below 15, or lacked an exact constant-primer or identifier match. High-quality paired reads were merged using COPE v1.2.5, and each unique nucleotide sequence was defined as a clonotype. MiTCR v1.1 was used to align clonotypes to the IMGT TRBV, TRBD and TRBJ reference segments. The analysis was restricted to V-J combinations with a frequency above 0.0001, which together covered 99% to 99.2% of the repertoires. The TCS score was defined as the ratio of F50 (clonal expansion) to E x V (chaos), calculated using BLOSUM62-based TCRdist between CDR3 peptides within each V-J. Welch's t-statistics and random forest reduced fewer than 600 V-J features to 13, which were used in a naive Bayes classifier (R e1071). Sample size was not statistically predetermined, and investigators were not blinded to group allocation. According to the paper, TCR Vbeta CDR3 sequencing was carried out on 135 peripheral blood samples, which came from under 50 ophthalmopathy, approximately 72 hyperthyroidism and about 17 progressor patients.

The V and J genes are TRBV6-1 and TRBJ2-5; TRBD1 is a possible D gene, resting on 6 matching bases. The material sequenced was peripheral blood mononuclear cells (PBMCs), taken at new diagnosis, from a patient treated with antithyroid drugs. The receptor comes from a woman aged 30 to 39 with Graves disease. Donor details come from another sample of the same person, matched by shared clones. The CDR3 region reads CASSDSRKTGQETQYF. The DNA is as follows: TGTGCCAGCAGTGACAGTCGGAAAACAGGGCAAGAGACCCAGTACTTC.